Sequencing of this T cell receptor (beta chain) was carried out in a study of blood T cells in healthy people across ages. About the research overall: About one barcoded TCR beta cDNA was captured per two T cells.

Together with a sample-barcoded 5' primer, a J-beta primer mix was included in a second PCR lasting about 6 to 12 cycles. Each cDNA molecule was tagged by a template-switch adaptor that had 12 random nucleotides. TCRdb processed the 5' RACE reads anew with MiXCR; each CDR3 protein has one entry. Among about 1,400,000 distinct CDR3 sequences listed, approximately 63% were seen once. A remark on this clonotype: Its matching antigen is unknown.

CDR3 size: 14 residues. CDR1 and CDR2 from the germline V gene are DFQATT and SNEGSKA (reference sequence). Notes on the study in general: TCR beta diversity correlated strongly with naive T cell percentage. Older age coincided with a roughly linear decline in TCR beta diversity per million T cells.

This chain uses TRBV20-1 with TRBJ2-1, with a tentative D call TRBD2 (5 bases). The TCR sequence derives from a man between 18 and 29 years old in good health. What was sequenced was blood. In DNA, the CDR3 is TGCAGAGGGAGCATAGTGGGCTCCTACAATGAGCAGTTCTTC. It codes for CRGSIVGSYNEQFF.